Listed here is a single TCR beta chain. Its antigen remains unidentified. No base quality values were provided; no much bigger clone lies one nucleotide off. The data were taken from a study of cytomegalovirus exposure and HLA in healthy donors (dated 2017 in TCRdb). Background for the entire study: An earlier analysis of roughly 500 of the donors reported under 300 Gb of sequence data and around 100 million unique TCR beta sequences obtained from some 200 million T cells. About 280 gigabases of sequencing data and around 80 million unique TCR sequences made up an early release that covered 640 HLA-typed donors. Among the roughly 390 genotyped donors, approximately 82% belonged to the genetic ancestry cluster associated with self-reported Caucasian donors. The study was designed to test whether signatures of past pathogen exposure could be identified by cataloging public T cell receptors. The T cell repertoires of several hundred subjects were profiled by immunosequencing and related to cytomegalovirus serostatus. Besides the first cohort of approximately 670 subjects, a separate validation cohort made up of 120 different subjects was used. To predict cytomegalovirus infection status, the study brought together high-throughput TCR immunosequencing, statistical association of individual TCRs with disease status, and machine learning. In a later analysis, previously published TCR beta repertoires from several hundred donors were re-analyzed and high-resolution HLA genotyping was added so that TCR occurrence patterns could be studied. Rather than drawing on any new phenotypic data, the later analysis identified candidate immune exposures from TCR beta sequences and the way those sequences occurred across donors. An earlier analysis of several hundred of the donors applied high-throughput TCR beta sequencing to assess whether each TCR beta V gene segment acted as functional or pseudogenic. Alongside the repertoire data, information on donor age, sex, ethnicity and CMV serostatus was compiled. Genome-wide SNP genotypes for about 65% of the roughly 700 donors were used in a later genetic analysis, which treated that subset as a discovery cohort. Every repertoire in the discovery cohort had been generated on one and the same sequencing platform. HLA typing included class I and class II loci at four-digit resolution. Typing coverage varied by locus: 629-630 donors for A, B, C, DRB1 and DQB1; 500 to 550 for DQA1; more than 600 for DPA1; approximately 470 for DPB1. Because of strong linkage in the cohort, 5 or 6 DR-DQ haplotypes were treated as single units for association and clustering. Among about 410 genotyped donors of the cohort, an average of approximately 240,000 unique TCR beta nucleotide sequences was sequenced per donor, of which roughly 17% were non-productive. Results and caveats for the whole study, not just this receptor: In an earlier analysis of about 600 of the donors, most TCR beta V segments appeared in productive rearrangements about 90% or about 30% of the time, broadly matching IMGT annotations. The authors suggested that the approach could potentially be extended to other disease states and immunological phenotypes. Assigning TCR associations to individual alleles was difficult when HLA alleles, especially DR and DQ, strongly co-occurred. A later analysis found that TCR association rates varied across HLA loci, with DRB1 alleles showing the most associated TCRs and HLA-C alleles the fewest. Sequencing depth was assumed to be roughly uniform across donors in the presence/absence analyses, though that assumption may not hold. In a later analysis, HLA-associated TCR beta chains were found to be more clonally expanded and to have lower generation probabilities than equally common non-associated chains. A later analysis associated 16,951 TCR beta sequences with specific HLA alleles at a false discovery rate of 0.05. According to a later genetic analysis, donors in an Asian-associated ancestry cluster had fewer N-insertions in productive TCRs than the roughly 670-donor mean. Because counts were too low, roughly 16 rarely observed V segments, including chromosome 9 orphons, were left out of the earlier analysis of about 620 of the donors. A later genetic analysis associated a missense DCLRE1C variant with V-gene and J-gene trimming of TCR beta chains, and an independent cohort replicated the association. A group of highly shared sequence variants was considered likely to be a technical artifact of the sequencing pipeline. Some IMGT-functional V segments, including TRBV6-2 and TRBV6-3, could not be distinguished by the 87-base-pair reads and were therefore excluded. A further reported finding was that TCR beta sequences accurately predicted the HLA-A and HLA-B alleles for most subjects in the first cohort. For the cohort, immune exposure information was limited to CMV serostatus. HLA typing was unavailable for some donors at each locus, so association tests used only the typed subset. Several of the top co-occurrence clusters appeared to be linked to parvovirus B19, influenza, CMV and Epstein-Barr virus, according to a later analysis. Linkage disequilibrium might explain the correlated functional status among segregating V segments, but an unknown experimental factor could not be ruled out. A few of the identified cytomegalovirus-associated TCR beta chains were confirmed in vitro to be specific for cytomegalovirus antigens. According to a later analysis, most CMV-associated TCR beta chains appeared to be HLA-restricted, and the HLA associations seemed to be driven largely by CMV exposure. This cohort had only TCR beta chains sequenced, and the lack of alpha or paired-chain data limited which features could be detected. Most TCR sequences were observed very rarely across donors, whereas some public TCRs were present in many individuals. The study listed over 150 TCR beta chains as associated with cytomegalovirus. In both the original and validation cohorts, the classifier was reported to diagnose cytomegalovirus status with high specificity and sensitivity.

In total, more than 500 healthy bone marrow donors made up the cohort. At the time of sampling, all cohort members were nominally healthy, though unrecorded immune exposures were likely present. The donor tested CMV seronegative, placing the donor among the 350 or so seronegative members of the cohort. Each donor provided a peripheral blood sample, and peripheral blood mononuclear cells were used for TCR beta sequencing. Genomic DNA extraction from the blood cell samples was performed with the Qiagen DNeasy Blood Extraction Kit. From the cysteine through the phenylalanine, the CDR3 covers 14 amino acids. The CDR3 DNA has 42 bases and is translated from base 1. CDR1 and CDR2 were assigned from the germline V gene as SGHRS and YFSETQ. At the junction V is shortened by 4 bases and J by 0 bases, with 11 bases in between. Library creation used the immunoSEQ multiplex PCR assay. A mixture of 60 forward primers for TCR Vbeta segments and 13 reverse primers for TCR Jbeta segments was used in the multiplex PCR. A multiplex PCR assay on genomic DNA amplified the CDR3 region of rearranged TCR beta genes. Amplified TCR beta libraries were sequenced as 87-base-pair reads on the Illumina HiSeq System. The study's processing was this. A later analysis tallied approximately 87 million unique TCR beta chains across the 700 or so repertoires, and approximately 12 million of those chains were shared by two or more donors. Raw reads were error-corrected and collapsed into unique sequences with a nearest-neighbor algorithm that merged closely related sequences to remove PCR and sequencing errors. CDR3 sequences were aligned to IMGT reference sequences to assign V, D and J gene segments. For a sequence to be retained, a match of at least six nucleotides to both a V gene segment and a J gene segment was required. Rearrangements were classified as productive when the CDR3 lacked stop codons and remained in frame with V and J, and all other rearrangements were classified as non-productive. Following IMGT convention, CDR3 was defined as the stretch from the second conserved V-encoded cysteine up to the conserved J-encoded phenylalanine. In an earlier analysis of 587 of the donors, sequences lacking an unambiguous match to a single V gene segment were excluded. In an earlier analysis of around 590 of the donors, a V segment was called functional when productive rearrangements were above 56.7%, and segregating when the standard deviation between donors exceeded 5%. To diagnose cytomegalovirus status from the catalog of TCR beta chain sequences, a statistical classification framework was built. V and J gene assignment, in a later analysis, came from comparing TCR nucleotide sequences with IMGT/GENE-DB human TR gene sequences. A later analysis assigned CDR3 sequences and most-parsimonious VDJ recombination scenarios with the TCRdist pipeline. A later analysis defined each TCR beta chain by its CDR3 amino acid sequence plus V-gene family, and excluded reads lacking a unique V-gene family. A later analysis removed roughly 590 highly shared, low-generation-probability nucleotide sequences to deal with suspected cross-contamination and a sequencing artifact. In a later analysis, a clonal expansion index was calculated for each public chain from normalized within-repertoire ranks of inferred template counts. In a later analysis, generation probabilities were computed with a VDJ recombination model fitted to out-of-frame rearrangements, and the resulting probabilities were checked against IGoR. In a later analysis, TCR-TCR, TCR-HLA and TCR-CMV co-occurrence was scored with hypergeometric tests, and a repertoire-size bias correction was applied to TCR pairs. To estimate false discovery rates, a later analysis permuted the HLA or CMV assignments 20 times. A later analysis grouped co-occurring TCRs with DBSCAN, adding TCRdist sequence similarity when clustering within HLA-allele-positive subsets. For co-occurrence clustering, repertoires with fewer than 30,000 or more than 120,000 public chains were excluded, along with five repertoires with anomalous nucleotide sharing. TCRdb retrieved this table from immuneACCESS and kept in-frame rearrangements only. Not all clones are present; in checked studies, unresolved V genes account for under half, and no reason is known for the remainder. That table gives V, J and clone size, and the DNA gave D and trimming. This sample holds tens of thousands of clones; roughly 80% were observed only once. The ten largest clones add up to around 4% of the sample.

The chain uses TRBV5-1 and TRBJ2-7, with the D gene not confidently named. The sequencing sample was made of PBMCs. The source of this sequence is a man aged 25-45 years in good health and CMV-seronegative. The DNA reads as follows: TGCGCCAGCAGCGTTAGCTCCCTCTCCTACGAGCAGTACTTC. It codes for CASSVSSLSYEQYF.